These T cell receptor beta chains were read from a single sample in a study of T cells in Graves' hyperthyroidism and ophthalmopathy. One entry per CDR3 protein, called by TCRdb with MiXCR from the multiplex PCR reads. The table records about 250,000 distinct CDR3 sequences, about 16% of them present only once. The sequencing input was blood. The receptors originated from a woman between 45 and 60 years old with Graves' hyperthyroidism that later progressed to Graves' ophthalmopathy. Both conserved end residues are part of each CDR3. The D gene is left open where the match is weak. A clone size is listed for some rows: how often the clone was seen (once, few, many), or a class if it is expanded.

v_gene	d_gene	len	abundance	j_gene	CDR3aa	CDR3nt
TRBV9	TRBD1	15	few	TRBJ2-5	CASSTATGSIAKQYF	TGTGCCAGCAGCACTGCGACAGGGTCAATTGCGAAACAGTACTTC
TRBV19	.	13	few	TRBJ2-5	CASSIGSEGTQYF	TGTGCCAGTAGTATAGGGTCCGAGGGGACCCAGTACTTC
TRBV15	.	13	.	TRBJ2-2	CATSREGSGELFF	TGTGCCACCAGCAGAGAAGGGTCCGGGGAGCTGTTTTTT
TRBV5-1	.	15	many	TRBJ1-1	CASSSGLRQGTEAFF	TGCGCCAGCAGCTCAGGGTTGCGACAAGGCACTGAAGCTTTCTTT
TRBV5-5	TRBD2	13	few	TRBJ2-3	CASSWGGAGTQYF	TGTGCCAGCAGCTGGGGGGGTGCAGGTACGCAGTATTTT
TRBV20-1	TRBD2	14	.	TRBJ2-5	CSARDRGGPETQYF	TGCAGTGCTAGAGATCGGGGAGGGCCGGAGACCCAGTACTTC
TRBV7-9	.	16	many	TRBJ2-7	CASSLTEGRHSYEQYF	TGTGCCAGCAGCTTGACAGAGGGCAGGCACTCCTACGAGCAGTACTTC
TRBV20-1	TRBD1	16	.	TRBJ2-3	CSAKDRVVATTDTQYF	TGCAGTGCTAAGGACAGGGTGGTAGCTACTACAGATACGCAGTATTTT
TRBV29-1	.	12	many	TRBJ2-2	CSVERATGELFF	TGCAGCGTTGAGCGCGCTACCGGGGAGCTGTTTTTT
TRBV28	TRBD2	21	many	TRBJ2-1	CASTLMTSGSFEDGSYNEQFF	TGTGCCAGCACCCTGATGACTAGCGGGAGTTTCGAAGACGGGTCCTACAATGAGCAGTTCTTC
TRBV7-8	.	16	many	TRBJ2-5	CASRGPSAIHQETQYF	TGTGCCAGCAGGGGGCCTAGCGCGATACACCAAGAGACCCAGTACTTC
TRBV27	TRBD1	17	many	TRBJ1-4	CASRPGQGLATNEKLFF	TGTGCCAGCCGTCCGGGACAGGGCCTTGCAACTAATGAAAAACTGTTTTTT
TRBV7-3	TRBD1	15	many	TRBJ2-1	CASSLTRDRTNEQFF	TGTGCCAGCAGCTTAACCCGGGACAGGACCAATGAGCAGTTCTTC
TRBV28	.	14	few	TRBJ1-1	CASTPNRLNTEAFF	TGTGCCAGCACCCCCAACCGGTTAAACACTGAAGCTTTCTTT
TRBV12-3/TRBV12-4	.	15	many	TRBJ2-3	CASSLPGGLTDTQYF	TGTGCCAGCAGCCTACCGGGGGGCCTCACAGATACGCAGTATTTT
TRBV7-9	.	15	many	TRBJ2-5	CASSLAWMEQETQYF	TGTGCCAGCAGCTTAGCGTGGATGGAGCAAGAGACCCAGTACTTC
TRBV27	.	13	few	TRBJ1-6	CASSLTYNSPLHF	TGTGCCAGCAGTTTAACCTATAATTCACCCCTCCACTTT
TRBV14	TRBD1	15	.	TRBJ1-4	CASSPLGTANEKLFF	TGTGCCAGCAGCCCTCTCGGGACAGCTAATGAAAAACTGTTTTTT
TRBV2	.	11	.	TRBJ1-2	CASAVNYGYTF	TGTGCCAGCGCGGTAAACTATGGCTACACCTTC
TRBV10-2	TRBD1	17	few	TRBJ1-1	CASSELIGQGRSVEAFF	TGCGCCAGCAGTGAACTGATTGGACAGGGGAGGTCGGTTGAAGCTTTCTTT
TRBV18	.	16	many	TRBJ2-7	CASSPPSRTTSYEQYF	TGTGCCAGCTCACCACCTTCCCGGACCACCTCCTACGAGCAGTACTTC
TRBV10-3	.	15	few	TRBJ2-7	CAISDLADSSYEQYF	TGTGCCATCAGTGACCTAGCGGACAGCTCCTACGAGCAGTACTTC
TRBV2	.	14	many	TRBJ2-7	CASSEGIRSYEQYF	TGTGCCAGCAGTGAAGGGATCCGTTCCTACGAGCAGTACTTC
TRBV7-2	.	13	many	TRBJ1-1	CASSLQRGTEAFF	TGTGCCAGCAGCTTACAAAGAGGCACTGAAGCTTTCTTT
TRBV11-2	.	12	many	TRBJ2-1	CASSFRVGEQFF	TGTGCCAGCAGCTTCAGGGTCGGTGAGCAGTTCTTC
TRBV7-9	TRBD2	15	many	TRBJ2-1	CASSLAGGSGRAQFF	TGTGCCAGCAGCTTGGCCGGAGGTAGCGGGAGGGCTCAGTTCTTC
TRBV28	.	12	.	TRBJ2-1	CASSLGARATFF	TGTGCCAGCAGTTTAGGGGCTCGGGCGACGTTCTTC
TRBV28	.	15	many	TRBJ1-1	CASSPRWGLNTEAFF	TGTGCCAGCAGTCCCCGATGGGGGCTGAACACTGAAGCTTTCTTT
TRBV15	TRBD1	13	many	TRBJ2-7	CATSPRDRGEQYF	TGTGCCACCAGCCCCCGGGACAGGGGCGAGCAGTACTTC
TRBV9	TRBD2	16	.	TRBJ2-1	CASSDGTSGNYNEQFF	TGTGCCAGCAGCGATGGGACTAGCGGGAACTACAATGAGCAGTTCTTC
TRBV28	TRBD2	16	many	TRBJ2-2	CASSLLAGDVTGELFF	TGTGCCAGCAGTTTGCTAGCGGGAGATGTCACCGGGGAGCTGTTTTTT
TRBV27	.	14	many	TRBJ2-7	CASSFLVGGYEQYF	TGTGCCAGCAGTTTCCTAGTCGGAGGGTACGAGCAGTACTTC
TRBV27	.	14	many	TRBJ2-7	CASSLVSGWDEQYF	TGTGCCAGCAGTTTAGTAAGCGGCTGGGACGAGCAGTACTTC
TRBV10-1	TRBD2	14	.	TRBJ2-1	CASSGSGNYNEQFF	TGCGCCAGCAGTGGCAGCGGGAACTACAATGAGCAGTTCTTC
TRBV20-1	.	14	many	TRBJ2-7	CSAREPLQRGEQYF	TGCAGTGCTAGAGAACCACTCCAAAGGGGGGAGCAGTACTTC
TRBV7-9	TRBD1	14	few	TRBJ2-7	CASSARDRGDEQYF	TGTGCCAGCAGCGCCCGGGACAGGGGGGACGAGCAGTACTTC
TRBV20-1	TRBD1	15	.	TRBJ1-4	CSARAGGTGDEKLFF	TGCAGTGCTAGAGCCGGGGGGACAGGGGACGAAAAACTGTTTTTT
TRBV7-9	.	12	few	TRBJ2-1	CASSLGYREQFF	TGTGCCAGCAGCTTGGGTTACCGAGAGCAGTTCTTC
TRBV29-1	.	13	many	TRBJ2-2	CSVGREVTGELFF	TGCAGCGTTGGGAGGGAGGTCACCGGGGAGCTGTTTTTT
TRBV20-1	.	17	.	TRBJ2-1	CSARLVQGRLSYNEQFF	TGCAGTGCTAGACTCGTACAGGGGAGGCTAAGCTACAATGAGCAGTTCTTC
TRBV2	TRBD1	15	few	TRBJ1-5	CASSFSGTDRQPQHF	TGTGCCAGCAGTTTTTCCGGGACAGATCGTCAGCCCCAGCATTTT